This T cell receptor beta chain was observed in a study of identical twins. The study, taken as a whole, reports: There were fewer insertions in abundant cord blood beta clonotypes, but memory repertoires showed no such pattern. The same donors were not followed; conclusions instead depended on cross-sectional statistical analysis. Excess twin sharing in beta out-of-frame sequences was weaker.

V lost 6 bases and J lost 3, with 18 bases in between. Germline CDR1 is KGHSH and CDR2 is LQKENI. The CDR3 contains 15 residues. Regarding this clonotype: Its antigen is not known.

TCRdb reprocessed the 5' RACE reads with MiXCR, giving one entry per CDR3 protein. The table lists 450,000 to 650,000 distinct CDR3 sequences, 15% of them singletons. In addition, the sample was reused for a study of yellow fever vaccine responses in identical twins.

This sequence originates from a woman aged 18-35 years in good health. Material for sequencing was CD4+ T cells sorted from blood. The chain joins TRBV18 to TRBJ2-7; possibly TRBD2 for D (6 bases). The CDR3 sequence is CASSTGTGSNYEQYF. In DNA, the CDR3 is TGTGCCAGCTCCACCGGGACCGGGAGTAACTACGAGCAGTACTTC.